One sample yielded the 5 T cell receptor beta chains listed below, sequenced in a study of cytomegalovirus exposure and HLA in healthy donors. Vbeta (60) and Jbeta (13) primers were used in the PCR. Measured with immunoSEQ multiplex PCR; TCRdb has only the in-frame clones, and not every one. Among about 190,000 clones listed, about 69% were seen once. Specimen: PBMCs. These receptor sequences come from a man aged 30-40 years in good health and CMV-seropositive.

CDR3 nucleotide sequence: TGTGCCAGCAGCTTTAATAGCGGGACCGGGGAGCTGTTTTTT. Protein sequence: CASSFNSGTGELFF. The chain is built from TRBV7-3 and TRBJ2-2, with 7 bases aligning to TRBD2. The CDR3 sequence is 14 residues long. Trimming at V came to 3 bases and at J to 5 bases, leaving 3 bases not matched to a gene. Germline CDR1 and CDR2: SGHTA and FQGTGA.

The V call is TRBV7-2, the J call TRBJ2-7; TRBD1 agrees at 8 bases. J lost 4 bases, V lost 3 bases, and 2 bases had no gene match. The CDR3 loop spans 13 amino acids. Germline V gene data show CDR1 as SGHTA and CDR2 as FQGNSA. The CDR3 spells CASSLDRAYEQYF. The CDR3 region has the DNA TGTGCCAGCAGCTTGGACAGGGCGTACGAGCAGTACTTC.

The rearrangement joins TRBV5-6 to TRBJ2-1; 8 bases are shared with TRBD1. In germline, CDR1 is SGHDT, CDR2 YYEEEE. V was clipped by 4 bases and J by 5 bases; unmatched bases: 8. This CDR3 spans 15 amino acids. This CDR3 is CASSRGQGAHNEQFF. CDR3 DNA: TGTGCCAGCAGCAGAGGACAGGGAGCACACAATGAGCAGTTCTTC. The whole variable domain, remainder taken from reference TRBV5-6 and TRBJ2-1, is DAGVTQSPTHLIKTRGQQVTLRCSPKSGHDTVSWYQQALGQGPQFIFQYYEEEERQRGNFPDRFSGHQFPNYSSELNVNALLLGDSALYLCASSRGQGAHNEQFFGPGTRLTVL.

The rearrangement uses TRBV7-8 and TRBJ2-1; possibly TRBD2 for D (6 bases). Trimming pared 3 bases from V and 8 bases from J, leaving 17 bases between. The V gene's germline CDR1 is SGHVS and CDR2 FQNEAQ. This CDR3 region has 15 residues. CDR3 in DNA: TGTGCCAGCAGCTTCGGGACTCCTAAGAGGGATGAGCAGTTCTTC. Its translation is CASSFGTPKRDEQFF.

The chain links TRBV19 to TRBJ1-5; 9 positions agree with TRBD1. From germline, CDR1 is LNHDA and CDR2 SQIVND (reference sequence). J was trimmed by 11 bases and V by 7 bases; bases with no gene match: 6. The CDR3 has 12 residues. CDR3 sequence (DNA): TGTGCCAGTACCTCAAGACAGGGGGCCCAGCATTTT. This codes for CASTSRQGAQHF.